This is a list of T cell receptor beta chains from one sample in a study of T cells in Graves' hyperthyroidism and ophthalmopathy. Via MiXCR, TCRdb re-called the multiplex PCR reads, giving one row per CDR3 protein. Here the sample spans roughly 500,000 distinct CDR3 sequences, over 45% being singletons. Sequenced material: peripheral blood or thyroid tissue (not recorded which). These receptors originate from an adult woman with Graves' disease, either hyperthyroidism or ophthalmopathy (not recorded which). CDR3s include the opening cysteine and the closing phenylalanine or tryptophan. D genes are given only for firm matches. Size is stated for part of the rows, as once, few or many counts, or as a class when the clone is expanded.

>-|few|TRBV24-1|TRBJ1-5
TGTGCCACCAGTGACCGAGACAGCTTTCGGCCCCAGCATTTT
CATSDRDSFRPQHF
>-|-|TRBV6-5|TRBJ2-3
TGTGCCAGCAGTTACTCGGGAGCGCCTAGCACAGATACGCAGTATTTT
CASSYSGAPSTDTQYF
>-|-|TRBV28|TRBJ2-5
TGTGCCAGCAGTCCGCTAGCGCGAGGGCCTACTGAGACCCAGTACTTC
CASSPLARGPTETQYF
>TRBD1|many|TRBV4-3|TRBJ1-1
TGCGCCAGCAGCCAAGTTTCAGGACAGGGGCTTCCTGGGGACACTGAAGCTTTCTTT
CASSQVSGQGLPGDTEAFF
>TRBD1|many|TRBV29-1|TRBJ2-7
TGCAGCGCCGGAGGGACAGGGACCCACGAGCAGTACTTC
CSAGGTGTHEQYF
>TRBD2|-|TRBV2|TRBJ2-5
TGTGCCAGCAGCAAGCTGGCCGCGGGAGTTAGTTCCGAGACCCAGTACTTC
CASSKLAAGVSSETQYF
>TRBD1|many|TRBV24-1|TRBJ2-5
TGTGCCACCAGTGATCGACAGGGCCAAGAGACCCAGTACTTC
CATSDRQGQETQYF
>-|-|TRBV29-1|TRBJ1-2
TGCAGCGTTGAAGGGGGGGGGGCTAGCTTGTATGGCTACACCTTC
CSVEGGGASLYGYTF
>TRBD1|-|TRBV10-3|TRBJ1-3
TGTGCCATCAGTGAGGGACAGGGAAATACCATATATTTT
CAISEGQGNTIYF
>-|many|TRBV6-5|TRBJ1-6
TGTGCCAGCAGTTCCACACAGGGAGGTTATGATTCACCCCTCCACTTT
CASSSTQGGYDSPLHF
>-|-|TRBV7-3|TRBJ1-1
TGTGCCAGCTCACGTCCAGGGGCTCACACTGAAGCTTTCTTT
CASSRPGAHTEAFF
>-|many|TRBV15|TRBJ1-1
TGTGCCACCAGCAGAGCACGGGACAACACTGAAGCTTTCTTT
CATSRARDNTEAFF
>TRBD1|once|TRBV20-1|TRBJ2-5
TGCAGTGCTAGCCCGGGGACAGGGATGGAGACCCAGTACTTC
CSASPGTGMETQYF
>-|many|TRBV3-1|TRBJ1-1
TGTGCCAGCAGCCAAGTCCTGGGGTGGGAAGCTTTCTTT
CASSQVLGWEAFF
>-|many|TRBV20-1|TRBJ2-7
TGCAGTGCTAGTCCCGACACGAGCTCCTACGAGCAGTACTTC
CSASPDTSSYEQYF
>-|few|TRBV14|TRBJ1-2
TGTGCCAGCAGCCTGTGGGGGAGCTCCTACACCTTC
CASSLWGSSYTF
>TRBD2|many|TRBV7-8|TRBJ2-5
TGTGCCAGCAGCCTAACAATAGCGGGAGTCAAGGTGACCCAGTACTTC
CASSLTIAGVKVTQYF
>-|few|TRBV6-1|TRBJ2-5
TGTGCCATCAGTGAACCGCAGGGGCCCCAAGAGACCCAGTACTTC
CAISEPQGPQETQYF
>-|-|TRBV29-1|TRBJ1-1
TGCAGCGTTGCACAGGGACCGAACACTGAAGCTTTCTTT
CSVAQGPNTEAFF
>TRBD1|many|TRBV12-3/TRBV12-4|TRBJ1-5
TGTGCCAGCAGACGACAGGGGAACCTCAATCAGCCCCAGCATTTT
CASRRQGNLNQPQHF
>TRBD1|many|TRBV19|TRBJ2-5
TGTGCCAGTAGTCCCAGGACAGGGGCAAAAGAGACCCAGTACTTC
CASSPRTGAKETQYF
>-|many|TRBV5-1|TRBJ2-7
TGCGCCAGCAGCTTTAACCGGGACGCAGCCTACGAGCAGTACTTC
CASSFNRDAAYEQYF
>TRBD2|-|TRBV6-6|TRBJ2-5
TGTGCCAGCAAGGCTAGCGGGAGGCAAGAGACCCAGTACTTC
CASKASGRQETQYF
>-|many|TRBV12-3/TRBV12-4|TRBJ1-1
TGTGCCAGCAGTGGAAGGACCCAAGCTTTCTTT
CASSGRTQAFF
>-|-|TRBV5-6|TRBJ2-2
TGTGCCAGCAGCTTGGGGCCCCCACAGGGTTGGACCGGGGAGCTGTTTTTT
CASSLGPPQGWTGELFF
>-|-|TRBV10-3|TRBJ1-2
TGTGCCATCAGTGAACCAGGGGCCACCTATGGCTACACCTTC
CAISEPGATYGYTF
>-|-|TRBV6-6|TRBJ2-7
TGTGCCAGCAGCCTATTGCGGGCGAGGGATATAGCGTACGAGCAGTACTTC
CASSLLRARDIAYEQYF
>TRBD1|many|TRBV20-1|TRBJ1-1
TGCAGTGCTTTTATGGGGACAGGGGGAAACACTGAAGCTTTCTTT
CSAFMGTGGNTEAFF
>-|few|TRBV28|TRBJ1-6
TGTGCCAGCAGTTTGGACCTCACTTATAATTCACCCCTCCACTTT
CASSLDLTYNSPLHF
>-|-|TRBV5-1|TRBJ1-5
TGCGCCAGCAGCTTAACAGGGTTGACGGATCAGCCCCAGCATTTT
CASSLTGLTDQPQHF
>TRBD1|many|TRBV4-1|TRBJ1-5
TGCGCCAGCAGCCACCTGACAGGGAGGAATCAGCCCCAGCATTTT
CASSHLTGRNQPQHF
>-|-|TRBV10-3|TRBJ2-2
TGTGCCATCAGTGAGGGGGCGGTTGGCACCGGGGAGCTGTTTTTT
CAISEGAVGTGELFF
>-|-|TRBV2|TRBJ2-7
TGTGCCAGCAACCGACAGGTTATCTCCTACGAGCAGTACTTC
CASNRQVISYEQYF
>TRBD2|many|TRBV19|TRBJ2-7
TGTGCCAGTAGTATTTTCCTAGCGGGATCTGACGAGCAGTACTTC
CASSIFLAGSDEQYF
>TRBD2|-|TRBV7-2|TRBJ2-7
TGTGCCAGCAGCTTAAGCGGGGGTAGCGCGATCTACGAGCAGTACTTC
CASSLSGGSAIYEQYF
>-|many|TRBV2|TRBJ2-7
TGTGCCAGCAAAGTATTGGTCTACGAGCAGTACTTC
CASKVLVYEQYF
>-|-|TRBV20-1|TRBJ1-4
TGCAGTGCTAGAGATGAAACACATCGAAAACTGTTTTTT
CSARDETHRKLFF
>-|many|TRBV12-3/TRBV12-4|TRBJ1-2
TGTGCCAGCAGTTTAAGGCAGGGGCGCAACTATGGCTACACCTTC
CASSLRQGRNYGYTF
>TRBD2|many|TRBV4-1|TRBJ2-7
TGCGCCAGCAGCCAAGATAGCGGGGGAGGATCCTACGAGCAGTACTTC
CASSQDSGGGSYEQYF
>-|many|TRBV29-1|TRBJ1-2
TGCAGCGTTGAAGTTCGCTCAGGCTATGGCTACACCTTC
CSVEVRSGYGYTF
>-|-|TRBV7-6|TRBJ2-7
TGTGCCAGCAGCGACTACTCGGGGACCGAGCAGTACTTC
CASSDYSGTEQYF
>-|-|TRBV11-1|TRBJ1-2
TGTGCCAGCAGCCACCGGGACGGCCAGTCTAACTATGGCTACACCTTC
CASSHRDGQSNYGYTF
>-|-|TRBV20-1|TRBJ1-5
TGCAGTGCTAGTCAGGGTGGGAGCAGCAATCAGCCCCAGCATTTT
CSASQGGSSNQPQHF
>-|-|TRBV10-3|TRBJ2-7
TGTGCCATCAGTGAGGGGAGAGACTCCTACGAGCAGTACTTC
CAISEGRDSYEQYF
>-|-|TRBV19|TRBJ1-1
TGTGCCAGTAGTAAGCTTGGACAGATTCCAACTGAAGCTTTCTTT
CASSKLGQIPTEAFF
>-|-|TRBV7-2|TRBJ2-7
TGTGCCAGCAGTTCTACGGAAACCTACGAGCAGTACTTC
CASSSTETYEQYF
>-|many|TRBV10-3|TRBJ1-6
TGTGCCATCAGTGACCGGGTCTCACCCCTCCACTTT
CAISDRVSPLHF
>-|many|TRBV12-3/TRBV12-4|TRBJ2-7
TGTGCCAGCAGCCCAACGGGAGCCGGGCTCATCTACGAGCAGTACTTC
CASSPTGAGLIYEQYF
>TRBD2|-|TRBV7-3|TRBJ2-3
TGTGCCAGCAGCTTAACGGCTAGCGGGAGAAAAGATACGCAGTATTTT
CASSLTASGRKDTQYF
>TRBD1|few|TRBV9|TRBJ2-7
TGTGCCAGCAGCGTAGCGGGACAGGGGGCCTCACCCCTCAACGAGCAGTACTTC
CASSVAGQGASPLNEQYF